The 14 T cell receptor beta chains below all came from one sample that was sequenced in a study of blood T cell repertoires in COVID-19. Libraries were prepared by immunoSEQ multiplex PCR; TCRdb keeps only in-frame clonotypes and omits some of them. The sample includes hundreds of thousands of clones, more than 80% seen only once; the top ten take 1.3%. The sample taken for sequencing was peripheral blood. The receptors stem from a woman aged 25 to 39 with COVID-19, enrolled during active disease.

The rearrangement links TRBV6-5 to TRBJ2-1; 9 bases match TRBD2. The trim removed 10 bases at V and 3 bases at J, leaving 7 bases unmatched. CDR1 and CDR2 (germline): MNHEY, SVGAGI. This CDR3 has 14 amino acids. In nucleotides, the CDR3 is TGTGCCACCACGCGGGGGGGCCTCTACAATGAGCAGTTCTTC. The encoded protein is CATTRGGLYNEQFF.

The chain combines TRBV25-1 with TRBJ2-5, with TRBD1 matching 8 bases. V trimming: 5 bases; J trimming: 5 bases; junction bases outside the gene matches: 10. The CDR3 consists of 15 residues. Per the germline V gene, CDR1 is MGHDK and CDR2 is SYGVNS. The CDR3 nucleotides read TGTGCCAGCAGTCCCTCCAGGGGGCGTGGTGAGACCCAGTACTTC. Its translation: CASSPSRGRGETQYF.

V is TRBV18 and J is TRBJ2-4; D unresolved. The CDR3 runs 14 residues. V shed 3 bases and J shed 9 bases, with 15 bases lying between them. Per germline, CDR1 KGHSH and CDR2 LQKENI. CDR3 in amino acids: CASSPSPGESIQYF. CDR3 DNA sequence: TGTGCCAGCTCACCGAGTCCCGGAGAGAGCATTCAGTACTTC.

This clone was seen just once. The rearrangement links TRBV9 to TRBJ2-5, with 7 bases that match TRBD2. V was pared by 3 bases and J by 4 bases, with 9 bases of the junction left unmatched. Germline values: CDR1 SGDLS, CDR2 YYNGEE. The CDR3 is made up of 15 amino acids. The CDR3 here is CASSGGLPGGETQYF. The CDR3, as DNA: TGTGCCAGCAGCGGGGGACTACCGGGCGGAGAGACCCAGTACTTC.

The chain recombines TRBV6-2 or TRBV6-3 with TRBJ2-3; D call uncertain. The V end lost 5 bases, the J end lost 4 bases, and 13 bases lay between the germline ends. Germline CDR1 MNHEY, CDR2 SVGEGT. CDR3 length equals 14 residues. DNA of the CDR3: TGTGCCAGCAGTCAATCGACTCTTTCAGATACGCAGTATTTT. This gives the protein CASSQSTLSDTQYF.

This sequence joins TRBV18 and TRBJ2-2, with TRBD1 matching 8 bases. There are 15 residues in the CDR3. Germline V lookup: CDR1 KGHSH, CDR2 LQKENI. Trimming removed 6 bases from V and 5 bases from J; junction bases left unmatched: 8. The CDR3 loop is CASSSGTGETGELFF. The CDR3 region has the DNA TGTGCCAGCTCCTCCGGGACAGGAGAGACCGGGGAGCTGTTTTTT.

This clone was seen only once. This chain links TRBV28 with TRBJ1-5; D ambiguous. Germline V gives CDR1 MDHEN, CDR2 SYDVKM. This CDR3 spans 13 amino acids. V was clipped by 7 bases and J by 8 bases, with 15 bases between them. CDR3 residues: CASTLLSREPQHF. In nucleotides, the CDR3 is TGTGCCAGCACCTTGCTGTCCCGGGAGCCCCAGCATTTT.

The chain employs TRBV5-4 and TRBJ2-1; D is uncertain. The CDR3 runs 11 residues. Trimming shortened V by 3 bases and J by 7 bases, and 5 bases separated the two germline ends. From germline, CDR1 is SGHNT and CDR2 YYREEE (reference sequence). CDR3 DNA sequence: TGTGCCAGCAGCTCTCTTAATGAGCAGTTCTTC. Protein: CASSSLNEQFF.

J is TRBJ2-7 and V is TRBV12-3 or TRBV12-4; D possibly corresponds to TRBD2 (5 bases). V dropped 3 bases and J dropped 3 bases, with 9 bases sitting between them. The length of the CDR3 is 13 residues. CDR3 in amino acids: CASSFGENYEQYF. Written as DNA, the CDR3 is TGTGCCAGCAGTTTTGGGGAGAACTACGAGCAGTACTTC.

The chain links TRBV5-6 to TRBJ2-5, with TRBD1 matching 7 bases. Germline V gives CDR1 SGHDT, CDR2 YYEEEE. CDR3 length: 14 amino acids. The trim removed 4 bases at V and 2 bases at J, leaving 5 bases unmatched. This CDR3 reads CASSLPDRQETQYF. The CDR3 DNA reads as TGTGCCAGCAGCCTACCGGACAGGCAAGAGACCCAGTACTTC.

The chain combines TRBV7-2 with TRBJ1-1, with 10 positions matching TRBD1. The V and J ends lost 2 bases and 9 bases, in that order; junction bases with no gene match: 12. The germline V gene encodes CDR1 SGHTA and CDR2 FQGNSA. The CDR3 is made up of 16 amino acids. The CDR3 DNA is TGTGCCAGCAGCTTATCTCTGACAGGGGGCCCACTTCAAGCTTTCTTT. Translated: CASSLSLTGGPLQAFF.

This chain links TRBV28 with TRBJ2-7; 7 bases align to TRBD1. Germline CDR1 is MDHEN and CDR2 is SYDVKM. Trimming cost V 4 bases and J 0 bases; bases outside gene matches: 0. The CDR3 is made up of 13 amino acids. The CDR3 region is CASSWDSSYEQYF. The CDR3 region has the DNA TGTGCCAGCAGTTGGGACAGCTCCTACGAGCAGTACTTC.

This clone turned up a few times. The rearrangement links TRBV30 to TRBJ1-1, with 7 bases aligning to TRBD1. CDR1 and CDR2 from the germline V gene are GTSNPN and SVGIG (reference sequence). The V and J ends lost 2 bases and 1 base, in that order; junction bases with no gene match: 1. The CDR3 contains 13 residues. In nucleotides, the CDR3 is TGTGCCTGGAGTAGGGACAGGAACACTGAAGCTTTCTTT. Its protein is CAWSRDRNTEAFF.

On this clone: This CDR3 is also generated by other DNA sequences in the sample. J is TRBJ2-7 and V is TRBV2, with 9 bases identical to TRBD1. The V gene end was trimmed by 5 bases and the J gene end by 7 bases; junction bases not matched to a gene: 6. CDR3 length: 13 residues. CDR1 SNHLY and CDR2 FYNNEI come from the germline V gene. This CDR3 reads CASSPQGAGEQYF. The DNA of the CDR3 is TGTGCCAGCAGTCCACAGGGGGCGGGAGAGCAGTACTTC.